This T cell receptor beta chain appears in the sequencing data of a study of blood T cells in healthy people across ages. There are 13 residues in the CDR3. Deletions cut 3 bases from V and 3 bases from J, with 7 bases between. Germline V gene lookup returns CDR1 SGHRS and CDR2 YFSETQ. Using a J-beta primer mix together with a sample-barcoded 5' primer, a second PCR was run for roughly 6 to 12 cycles. TCRdb reanalysed the 5' RACE reads using MiXCR and keeps one entry per CDR3 protein. The sample holds roughly 700,000 distinct CDR3 sequences, around 25% seen once. Separately, the same data were catalogued under a study of T cells of mothers and their children.

Material for sequencing was blood. The V gene is TRBV5-1, the J gene TRBJ2-4; tentative D call: TRBD1 (6 bases). The TCR originated in a boy under 18 in good health. DNA of the CDR3: TGCGCCAGCAGCTCGGACAGCAAAAACATTCAGTACTTC. Its translation is CASSSDSKNIQYF.